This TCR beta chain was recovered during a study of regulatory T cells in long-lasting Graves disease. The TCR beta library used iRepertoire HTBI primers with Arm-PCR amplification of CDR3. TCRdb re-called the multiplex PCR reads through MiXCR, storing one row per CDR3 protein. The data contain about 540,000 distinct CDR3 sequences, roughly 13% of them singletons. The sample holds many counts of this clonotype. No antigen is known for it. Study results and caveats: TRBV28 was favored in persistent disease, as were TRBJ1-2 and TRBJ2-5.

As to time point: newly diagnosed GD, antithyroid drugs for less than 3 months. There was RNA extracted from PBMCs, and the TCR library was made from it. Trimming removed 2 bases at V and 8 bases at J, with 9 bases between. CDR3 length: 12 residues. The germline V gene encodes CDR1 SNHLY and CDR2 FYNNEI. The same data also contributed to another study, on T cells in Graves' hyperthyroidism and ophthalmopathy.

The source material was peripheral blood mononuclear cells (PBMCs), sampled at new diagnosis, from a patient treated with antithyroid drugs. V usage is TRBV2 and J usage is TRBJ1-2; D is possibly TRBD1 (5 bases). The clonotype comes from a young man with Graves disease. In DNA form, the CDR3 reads TGTGCCAGCAGTGAAAACGGGGGGGGCTACACCTTC. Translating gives CASSENGGGYTF.